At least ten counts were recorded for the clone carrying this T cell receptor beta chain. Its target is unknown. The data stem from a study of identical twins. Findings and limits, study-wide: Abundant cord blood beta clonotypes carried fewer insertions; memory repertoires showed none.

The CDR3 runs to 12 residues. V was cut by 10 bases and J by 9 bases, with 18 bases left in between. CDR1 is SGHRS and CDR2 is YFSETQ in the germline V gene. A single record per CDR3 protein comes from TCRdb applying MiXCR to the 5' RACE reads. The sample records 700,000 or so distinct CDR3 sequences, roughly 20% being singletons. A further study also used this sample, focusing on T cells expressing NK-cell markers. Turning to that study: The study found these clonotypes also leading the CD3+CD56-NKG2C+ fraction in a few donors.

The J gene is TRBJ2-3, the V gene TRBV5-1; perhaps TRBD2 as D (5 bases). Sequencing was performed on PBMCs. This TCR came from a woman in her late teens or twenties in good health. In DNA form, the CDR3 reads TGCGCCTGTCGAGTTGAGGGTAGAACGCAGTATTTT. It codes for CACRVEGRTQYF.